Below are 3 T cell receptor beta chains sequenced from a single sample in a study of blood T cell repertoires in COVID-19. Profiling relied on immunoSEQ multiplex PCR, and the TCRdb table lists in-frame clones only, not all of them. The sample lists fewer than 300,000 clones, more than 90% seen once, with around 2.6% in the top ten. Sequenced: peripheral blood. All receptors come from a person aged 18 to 30 with COVID-19, enrolled during active disease.

The sample holds one count of this clone. This rearrangement joins TRBV28 to TRBJ2-3, with a possible D match to TRBD2 (5 bases). This CDR3 contains 14 residues. V was cut by 6 bases and J by 7 bases, with 17 bases left in between. From germline, CDR1 is MDHEN and CDR2 SYDVKM. The CDR3 DNA reads TGTGCCAGCAGGAAAGCTCGGGAACAATATACGCAGTATTTT. It translates to CASRKAREQYTQYF.

This rearrangement joins TRBV5-1 to TRBJ2-5; possibly TRBD2 for D (5 bases). Germline lookup yields CDR1 SGHRS and CDR2 YFSETQ. This CDR3 comprises 14 residues. The V and J ends lost 0 bases and 1 base respectively, with 7 bases between them. This CDR3 reads CASSLVGAQETQYF. Here the CDR3 DNA reads TGCGCCAGCAGCTTGGTGGGAGCCCAAGAGACCCAGTACTTC.

The chain employs TRBV19 and TRBJ2-2; the match to TRBD2 covers 8 bases. V shed 4 bases, J shed 3 bases, and the junction held 16 bases outside the gene matches. Per germline, CDR1 LNHDA and CDR2 SQIVND (reference sequence). The CDR3 runs to 19 residues. The CDR3 spells CASSTAQELAGLYTGELFF. As DNA, the CDR3 is TGTGCCAGTAGTACCGCTCAAGAGCTAGCGGGCCTATACACCGGGGAGCTGTTTTTT.